These 30 T cell receptor beta chains were all obtained from the same sample, sequenced in a study of cytomegalovirus exposure and HLA in healthy donors. The assay was immunoSEQ multiplex PCR, and TCRdb's table has in-frame clones only and misses some. The table has fewer than 85,000 clones, roughly 90% seen once. The sequenced sample consisted of PBMCs. These receptor sequences come from a woman aged 18-29 years in good health and CMV-seropositive.

This clone was seen a handful of times. This chain uses TRBV28 with TRBJ1-2, with unresolved D. The CDR3 is made up of 13 amino acids. Trimming left V 9 bases short and J 4 bases short, with 15 bases between. Germline-derived CDR1 and CDR2 are MDHEN and SYDVKM. The CDR3 here is CASQREVTYGYTF. In nucleotides, the CDR3 is TGTGCCAGTCAAAGAGAAGTTACCTATGGCTACACCTTC.

The chain joins TRBV4-1 to TRBJ2-5; TRBD2 might be the D (6 bases). Germline V gene sequence: CDR1 MGHRA, CDR2 YSYEKL. The V and J ends lost 0 bases and 1 base respectively, with 12 bases between them. The CDR3 spans 16 residues. CDR3 region: CASSQDPPGAQETQYF. For the CDR3, the DNA is TGCGCCAGCAGCCAAGACCCTCCGGGAGCCCAAGAGACCCAGTACTTC.

There are a few counts of this clone. Additional DNA sequences in this sample encode the identical CDR3. The chain carries TRBV6-4 and TRBJ2-3; TRBD2 matches at 8 bases. Germline-derived CDR1 and CDR2 are MRHNA and SNTAGT. The V and J ends lost 3 bases and 0 bases, in that order; junction bases with no gene match: 2. The CDR3 length is 15 residues. DNA for the CDR3: TGTGCCAGCAGTGAGTCTAGCGGGAGCACAGATACGCAGTATTTT. Protein sequence: CASSESSGSTDTQYF.

V gene TRBV28 combines with J gene TRBJ2-3; 10 positions agree with TRBD1. Trimming removed 7 bases from V and 4 bases from J; junction bases left unmatched: 5. This CDR3 has 14 amino acids. Germline values: CDR1 MDHEN, CDR2 SYDVKM. The CDR3 DNA follows: TGTGCCAGCACCCCGGGACAGGGGTCAGATACGCAGTATTTT. Translated, it gives CASTPGQGSDTQYF.

The CDR3 sequence is CASSPRTGPKQPQHF. The DNA of the CDR3 is TGTGCCAGCTCTCCTCGGACAGGGCCCAAGCAGCCCCAGCATTTT. V gene TRBV18 combines with J gene TRBJ1-5; 8 nucleotides match TRBD1. The CDR3 runs to 15 residues. Germline V gives CDR1 KGHSH, CDR2 LQKENI. Trimming removed 6 bases from V and 7 bases from J; junction bases left unmatched: 11. Full variable domain (rest looked up from reference TRBV18 and TRBJ1-5): NAGVMQNPRHLVRRRGQEARLRCSPMKGHSHVYWYRQLPEEGLKFMVYLQKENIIDESGMPKERFSAEFPKEGPSILRIQQVVRGDSAAYFCASSPRTGPKQPQHFGDGTRLSIL.

The V and J genes are TRBV5-4 and TRBJ2-5; D is ambiguous. Germline V CDR1 and CDR2: SGHNT, YYREEE (reference sequence). The CDR3 consists of 13 residues. With 0 bases removed from V and 3 bases from J, the gap between germline ends came to 6 bases. The CDR3 loop is CASSLVAEETQYF. The CDR3 DNA is TGTGCCAGCAGCTTGGTTGCAGAAGAGACCCAGTACTTC.

The chain uses TRBV6-6 and TRBJ1-4; possible D gene TRBD1, 6 bases. The ends were cut back, 4 bases at V and 8 bases at J, with 14 bases in the middle. The CDR3 extends over 14 amino acids. Per the germline V gene, CDR1 is MNHNY and CDR2 is SVGAGI (reference sequence). CDR3 residues: CASSSRGGIEKLFF. CDR3 sequence (DNA): TGTGCCAGCAGTTCCAGGGGAGGGATCGAAAAACTGTTTTTT.

This chain uses TRBV5-8 with TRBJ2-2, with D possibly matching TRBD1 (5 bases). The CDR3 covers 15 residues. The germline V and J ends were trimmed by 3 bases and 5 bases, with 14 bases remaining between them. Germline assignment: CDR1 SGHTS and CDR2 YDEGEE. The CDR3 here is CASSWENDRTGELFF. CDR3 coding DNA: TGTGCCAGCAGCTGGGAAAATGACAGAACCGGGGAGCTGTTTTTT.

V gene TRBV5-3 combines with J gene TRBJ2-1; 7 nucleotides align to TRBD1. TRBV5-3 is treated as an ORF (open reading frame) with a function not yet certain. V lost 5 bases to trimming and J lost 4 bases; unmatched junction nucleotides: 6. This CDR3 has 14 residues. CDR3 coding DNA: TGTGCCAGAAGGATGACGGACAGGTACAATGAGCAGTTCTTC. Residues: CARRMTDRYNEQFF.

The chain carries TRBV18 and TRBJ2-2; weak D call: TRBD1 (5 bases). Per germline, CDR1 KGHSH and CDR2 LQKENI. Deletions cut 2 bases from V and 2 bases from J, with 12 bases between. The CDR3 sequence is 16 residues long. The CDR3 protein is CASSPVAGRNTGELFF. The CDR3 DNA reads TGTGCCAGCTCACCAGTAGCAGGGCGTAACACCGGGGAGCTGTTTTTT.

This clone has a single count. V usage is TRBV6-6 and J usage is TRBJ1-2; maybe TRBD1 (6 bases). The V gene lost 6 bases and the J gene lost 8 bases, with 13 bases spanning the gap. The CDR3 is made up of 12 amino acids. Germline CDR1 and CDR2: MNHNY and SVGAGI (reference sequence). This CDR3 is CASSGLQGGYTF. For the CDR3, the DNA is TGTGCCAGCAGCGGACTCCAGGGGGGCTACACCTTC.

This clone appeared a single time. The chain joins TRBV6-5 to TRBJ2-5, with 9 bases that match TRBD1. Trimming took 4 bases from V and 5 from J; bases not matched to a gene: 8. Germline CDR1 is MNHEY and CDR2 is SVGAGI. The CDR3 has 15 amino acids. This chain's CDR3 is CASSSINRGLETQYF. CDR3 in DNA: TGTGCCAGCAGTTCCATCAACAGGGGGCTGGAGACCCAGTACTTC.

This chain's CDR3 is CASRSTGAETQYF. The DNA for the CDR3 is TGTGCCAGCAGATCCACAGGGGCAGAGACCCAGTACTTC. The V and J genes are TRBV6-6 and TRBJ2-5, with 7 nucleotides matching TRBD1. The CDR3 has 13 residues. Germline CDR1 and CDR2: MNHNY and SVGAGI (reference sequence). V lost 6 bases and J lost 4; bases outside the gene matches: 5.

The chain has TRBV10-1 and TRBJ2-1; possible D gene TRBD2, 6 bases. The CDR3 covers 14 residues. The germline gives CDR1 WNHNN, CDR2 SYGVQD (reference sequence). V was cut by 3 bases and J by 12 bases, with 18 bases left in between. CDR3 region: CASSDARDGRGQFF. The DNA of the CDR3 is TGCGCCAGCAGTGACGCCCGTGACGGGCGGGGGCAGTTCTTC.

The chain carries TRBV27 and TRBJ2-7, with TRBD1 matching over 10 bases. The CDR3 sequence is 16 residues long. Germline CDR1 MNHEY, CDR2 SMNVEV (reference sequence). J lost 0 bases, V lost 4 bases, and 6 bases had no gene match. The CDR3 sequence: CASSSRQGANSYEQYF. The CDR3 DNA is TGTGCCAGCAGTTCCCGACAGGGGGCGAACTCCTACGAGCAGTACTTC.

The chain combines TRBV6-5 with TRBJ1-1; D is unresolved. Looked up from germline, CDR1 is MNHEY and CDR2 is SVGAGI. The ends were cut back, 6 bases at V and 1 base at J, with 9 bases in the middle. The CDR3 has 13 amino acids. The CDR3 sequence is CASSRRQNTEAFF. The CDR3 DNA is TGTGCCAGCAGCCGAAGACAGAACACTGAAGCTTTCTTT.

This sequence joins TRBV7-9 and TRBJ2-1, with 7 bases matching TRBD2. With 3 bases clipped from V and 1 base from J, the junction kept 6 bases outside the gene matches. The length of the CDR3 is 16 residues. The germline V gene has CDR1 SEHNR and CDR2 FQNEAQ (reference sequence). In DNA form, the CDR3 reads TGTGCCAGCAGCTTTACTGGGCGGGGGTCCTACAATGAGCAGTTCTTC. Protein: CASSFTGRGSYNEQFF.

This chain uses TRBV23-1 with TRBJ2-3; 10 bases fit TRBD2. TRBV23-1 is placed among ORFs of uncertain function. V lost 5 bases, J lost 2 bases, and 13 bases stayed unmatched. This CDR3 spans 18 amino acids. CDR3 coding DNA: TGCGCCAGCAGTACCCTTGGAGACACTAGCGGGGACACAGATACGCAGTATTTT. This gives the protein CASSTLGDTSGDTDTQYF.

The V gene is TRBV6-5, the J gene TRBJ1-1, with TRBD1 identical over 7 bases. Germline CDR1 and CDR2: MNHEY and SVGAGI. This CDR3 contains 15 residues. V lost 0 bases, J lost 5 bases, and 6 bases stayed unmatched. CDR3 sequence: CASSYSTGFGTEAFF. The CDR3 bases are TGTGCCAGCAGTTACTCGACAGGGTTCGGGACTGAAGCTTTCTTT.

This chain joins TRBV19 and TRBJ2-1; 11 positions agree with TRBD1. The CDR3 consists of 14 residues. Germline loops: CDR1 LNHDA, CDR2 SQIVND (reference sequence). V shed 9 bases and J 5 bases; nucleotides not matched to a gene: 6. The CDR3 DNA reads TGTGCCAGCCAGGGACAGGGGGGCCACAATGAGCAGTTCTTC. Its translation: CASQGQGGHNEQFF. The complete variable domain, with remaining parts taken from reference TRBV19 and TRBJ2-1, reads DGGITQSPKYLFRKEGQNVTLSCEQNLNHDAMYWYRQDPGQGLRLIYYSQIVNDFQKGDIAEGYSVSREKKESFPLTVTSAQKNPTAFYLCASQGQGGHNEQFFGPGTRLTVL.

V usage is TRBV7-2 and J usage is TRBJ1-5, with TRBD1 as a possible D gene (6 bases). Between the trimmed V and J ends, which lost 5 bases and 5 bases, there was a span of 13 bases. CDR3 size: 14 residues. Per germline, CDR1 SGHTA and CDR2 FQGNSA. Here the CDR3 DNA reads TGTGCCAGCAGCAAACAGGGTGGGGATCAGCCCCAGCATTTT. Encoded protein: CASSKQGGDQPQHF.

This chain uses TRBV29-1 with TRBJ2-1, with TRBD2 matching over 7 bases. This CDR3 has 13 amino acids. Germline CDR1 and CDR2: SQVTM and ANQGSEA. The trim removed 1 base at V and 8 bases at J, leaving 5 bases unmatched. The CDR3, as DNA: TGCAGCGTTGAAGTGACTAGCTCCGATGAGCAGTTCTTC. Amino acid sequence: CSVEVTSSDEQFF.

This chain links TRBV20-1 with TRBJ2-7, with D possibly TRBD2 on 5 matching bases. V was pared by 6 bases and J by 6 bases, with 12 bases between. This CDR3 comprises 11 residues. Germline V lookup: CDR1 DFQATT, CDR2 SNEGSKA (reference sequence). DNA for the CDR3: TGCAGTGCAGCCGCTGAGGGCGAGCAGTACTTC. Translated: CSAAAEGEQYF.

The chain combines TRBV5-4 with TRBJ2-3, with a possible D match to TRBD2 (5 bases). The CDR3 runs 18 residues. With 2 bases removed from V and 2 bases from J, the gap between germline ends came to 21 bases. From germline, CDR1 is SGHNT and CDR2 YYREEE (reference sequence). CDR3 in amino acids: CASSFWERLSEYTDTQYF. CDR3 sequence (DNA): TGTGCCAGCAGCTTTTGGGAACGACTATCCGAATACACAGATACGCAGTATTTT.

The V gene is TRBV11-2, the J gene TRBJ2-7; D may be TRBD1 (6 bases). The germline V gene encodes CDR1 SGHAT and CDR2 FQNNGV. The CDR3 loop spans 14 amino acids. Between the trimmed V and J ends, which lost 3 bases and 6 bases, there was a span of 15 bases. Here the CDR3 reads CASSFEGARGEQYF. The CDR3 DNA follows: TGTGCCAGCAGCTTTGAGGGAGCCAGGGGCGAGCAGTACTTC.

The sample holds one count of this clone. The chain has TRBV15 and TRBJ2-5; D not resolved. The CDR3 consists of 12 residues. Germline CDR1 reads LNHNV; CDR2 reads YYDKDF (reference sequence). Trimming stripped 4 bases from V and 5 bases from J, with 8 bases between. CDR3 nucleotides: TGTGCCACCAGCACCTACCGGGAGACCCAGTACTTC. Protein sequence: CATSTYRETQYF.

The V gene is TRBV9, the J gene TRBJ1-1; TRBD1 might be the D (5 bases). The germline gives CDR1 SGDLS, CDR2 YYNGEE. The CDR3 runs to 13 residues. V was pared by 0 bases and J by 5 bases, with 8 bases between. The CDR3 sequence: CASSVGAGTEAFF. The CDR3 DNA reads TGTGCCAGCAGCGTAGGGGCAGGGACTGAAGCTTTCTTT.

The chain is built from TRBV7-8 and TRBJ2-1; D is undetermined. The CDR3 loop spans 17 amino acids. CDR1 is SGHVS, CDR2 FQNEAQ, per germline. V dropped 5 bases and J dropped 3 bases, with 20 bases sitting between them. CDR3 region: CASSRSGAQPFYNEQFF. In DNA form, the CDR3 reads TGTGCCAGCAGCAGATCCGGTGCCCAACCTTTCTACAATGAGCAGTTCTTC.

The chain links TRBV27 to TRBJ1-4; 7 bases match TRBD1. The CDR3 runs to 16 residues. Germline V gives CDR1 MNHEY, CDR2 SMNVEV (reference sequence). The junction had 13 bases not matched to a gene; V was cut back by 7 bases and J by 5 bases. The CDR3 region is CASTRTGPKQNEKLFF. The DNA for the CDR3 is TGTGCCAGCACTCGGACAGGCCCGAAACAAAATGAAAAACTGTTTTTT.

This clone occurred once. V is TRBV19 and J is TRBJ2-7, with D maybe TRBD2 (6 bases). The V end was cut by 1 base, the J end by 0 bases, with 10 bases between. The CDR3 has 15 amino acids. Germline V gene sequence: CDR1 LNHDA, CDR2 SQIVND (reference sequence). The CDR3 DNA reads as TGTGCCAGTAGTATAGCTCCTAGCGTCTCCTACGAGCAGTACTTC. Protein: CASSIAPSVSYEQYF.